This entry lists 29 T cell receptor beta chains sequenced from one sample in a study of T cell responses to AZD1222 COVID-19 vaccine. Data came from immunoSEQ multiplex PCR; TCRdb stores just in-frame clones and leaves some out. Of 75,000 to 85,000 clones listed, about 90% are singletons. Sample: peripheral blood, taken 28 days after the second AZD1222 dose. The receptors come from an adult who received the AZD1222 COVID-19 vaccine.

The gene calls are TRBV28 and TRBJ1-2, with D possibly being TRBD1 (6 bases). Germline values: CDR1 MDHEN, CDR2 SYDVKM. This CDR3 spans 14 amino acids. The V gene lost 4 bases and the J gene lost 4 bases, with 13 bases spanning the gap. In DNA, the CDR3 is TGTGCCAGCAGTTCGGGGGCAGAGAGCTATGGCTACACCTTC. Amino acids: CASSSGAESYGYTF.

This clone was found once. The chain combines TRBV3-1 (or the pseudogene TRBV3-2) with TRBJ2-7; the D gene is possibly TRBD2 (5 bases). This CDR3 contains 15 residues. Germline V gene data show CDR1 as LGHDT and CDR2 as YNNKEL (reference sequence). Trimming left V 4 bases short and J 3 bases short, with 16 bases between. CDR3 protein: CASSLAFGVYYEQYF. The CDR3 coding sequence is TGTGCCAGCAGCCTAGCTTTCGGGGTGTACTACGAGCAGTACTTC.

V and J are TRBV29-1 and TRBJ1-5; D not certain. Trimming cost V 4 bases and J 4 bases, with 8 bases left between them. The germline V gene encodes CDR1 SQVTM and CDR2 ANQGSEA. This CDR3 spans 12 amino acids. Here the CDR3 reads CSVGAENQPQHF. The CDR3 DNA reads TGCAGCGTTGGGGCGGAGAATCAGCCCCAGCATTTT.

CDR3: CASSLLAGAWGTQYF. CDR3 coding DNA: TGTGCCAGCAGTCTCCTAGCGGGGGCCTGGGGGACCCAGTACTTC. This chain joins TRBV27 and TRBJ2-5; the match to TRBD2 covers 10 bases. Germline values: CDR1 MNHEY, CDR2 SMNVEV (reference sequence). The length of the CDR3 is 15 residues. V lost 5 bases and J lost 7; bases outside the gene matches: 10.

This chain uses TRBV29-1 with TRBJ1-1, with TRBD1 as a possible D gene (5 bases). V dropped 8 bases and J dropped 1 base, with 14 bases sitting between them. The length of the CDR3 is 13 residues. Germline CDR1 reads SQVTM; CDR2 reads ANQGSEA. CDR3 bases: TGCAGCTCCAAGCTCGGGGGGAACACTGAAGCTTTCTTT. Its protein product is CSSKLGGNTEAFF.

The genes are TRBV6-2 or TRBV6-3 and TRBJ2-5; tentative D call: TRBD2 (5 bases). The germline V gene has CDR1 MNHEY and CDR2 SVGEGT. V was pared by 4 bases and J by 2 bases, with 5 bases between. This CDR3 is 12 amino acids long. This CDR3 reads CASSWRQETQYF. For the CDR3, the DNA is TGTGCCAGCAGTTGGAGGCAAGAGACCCAGTACTTC.

The rearrangement joins TRBV27 to TRBJ1-1; D might be TRBD1 (6 bases). V was trimmed by 1 base and J by 2 bases, leaving 17 bases between them. The germline V gene has CDR1 MNHEY and CDR2 SMNVEV (reference sequence). This CDR3 spans 17 amino acids. The chain's CDR3 is CASSLLSPGHLNTEAFF. The CDR3, as DNA: TGTGCCAGCAGTTTATTATCCCCGGGACACCTAAACACTGAAGCTTTCTTT.

The chain has TRBV6-5 and TRBJ1-1; no clear D gene. Trimming removed 6 bases at V and 1 base at J, with 15 bases between. The length of the CDR3 is 15 residues. Per the germline V gene, CDR1 is MNHEY and CDR2 is SVGAGI. The CDR3, as DNA: TGTGCCAGCAGCCAACCGGGATTGGGGAACACTGAAGCTTTCTTT. It is translated as CASSQPGLGNTEAFF.

The chain uses TRBV27 and TRBJ1-5; D is undetermined. Germline-derived CDR1 and CDR2 are MNHEY and SMNVEV (reference sequence). The CDR3 is made up of 18 amino acids. The V gene lost 2 bases and the J gene lost 1 base, with 18 bases spanning the gap. CDR3: CASSLHGRYDSSNQPQHF. CDR3 in DNA: TGTGCCAGCAGTTTACACGGACGGTACGATTCGAGCAATCAGCCCCAGCATTTT.

The gene calls are TRBV28 and TRBJ1-2; no definite D call. Trimming took off 6 bases at V and 0 bases at J, with 14 bases between the two ends. Germline CDR1 MDHEN, CDR2 SYDVKM. CDR3 length: 15 residues. The CDR3 is CASRLFTFPNYGYTF. The CDR3 DNA is TGTGCCAGCAGGCTATTTACATTCCCTAACTATGGCTACACCTTC.

The CDR3: CAIRDAYEQYF. Written as DNA, the CDR3 is TGTGCCATCAGGGACGCCTACGAGCAGTACTTC. This rearrangement joins TRBV10-3 to TRBJ2-7; D not certain. V lost 6 bases and J 2 bases, leaving 5 bases between the germline ends. From germline, CDR1 is ENHRY and CDR2 SYGVKD. The CDR3 runs to 11 residues.

The gene calls are TRBV24-1 and TRBJ1-2; D call uncertain. CDR1 and CDR2 (germline): KGHDR, SFDVKD. The CDR3 has 12 amino acids. V was cut by 2 bases and J by 4 bases, with 4 bases left in between. The CDR3 is CATSDYTYGYTF. The CDR3 DNA reads TGTGCCACCAGTGATTACACCTATGGCTACACCTTC.

This chain links TRBV7-8 with TRBJ1-2; no clear D gene. The CDR3 runs to 15 residues. The V end was cut by 5 bases, the J end by 4 bases, with 17 bases between. Germline V gene data show CDR1 as SGHVS and CDR2 as FQNEAQ. CDR3 sequence reads: CASSPPLGGIYGYTF. The CDR3 coding sequence is TGTGCCAGCAGCCCCCCTTTGGGCGGCATCTATGGCTACACCTTC.

The CDR3, as DNA: TGCGCCAGCAGCCAAGTTGACGAGGTCGGAAACACCATATATTTT. Encoded protein: CASSQVDEVGNTIYF. The V call is TRBV4-3, the J call TRBJ1-3, with no clear D. Between the trimmed V and J ends, which lost 1 base and 4 bases, there was a span of 11 bases. CDR1 LGHNA and CDR2 YSLEER come from the germline V gene. The length of the CDR3 is 15 residues.

The V call is TRBV6-2 or TRBV6-3, the J call TRBJ1-2; TRBD1 agrees at 11 bases. The CDR3 spans 17 residues. Trimming at V came to 6 bases and at J to 4 bases, leaving 13 bases not matched to a gene. Germline CDR1 and CDR2: MNHEY and SVGEGT. CDR3: CASRPGQGASSFYGYTF. CDR3 sequence (DNA): TGTGCCAGCAGACCTGGACAGGGGGCTTCCTCCTTCTATGGCTACACCTTC.

The chain carries TRBV25-1 and TRBJ1-2, with D unresolved. The CDR3 length is 16 residues. Trimming took 1 base from V and 8 from J, leaving 20 bases between them. Germline assignment: CDR1 MGHDK and CDR2 SYGVNS. CDR3 DNA: TGTGCCAGCAGTGAATGGGCCCGGGCGGGAGGAGGCGGCTACACCTTC. It encodes CASSEWARAGGGGYTF.

V is TRBV5-4 and J is TRBJ1-1; TRBD1 is a possible D gene (5 bases). This CDR3 has 14 amino acids. V was pared by 4 bases and J by 4 bases, with 14 bases between. Germline assignment: CDR1 SGHNT and CDR2 YYREEE (reference sequence). CDR3 DNA sequence: TGTGCCAGCAGCCCCGGGGGGGGAAGCACTGAAGCTTTCTTT. This gives the protein CASSPGGGSTEAFF.

This chain joins TRBV3-1 (or the pseudogene TRBV3-2) and TRBJ2-3; 7 bases agree with TRBD2. Germline loops: CDR1 LGHDT, CDR2 YNNKEL (reference sequence). The CDR3 has 16 amino acids. The V and J ends lost 1 base and 0 bases, in that order; junction bases with no gene match: 4. DNA for the CDR3: TGTGCCAGCAGCCAAGGTCGGGGGGTTAGCACAGATACGCAGTATTTT. Protein sequence: CASSQGRGVSTDTQYF.

This chain joins TRBV7-2 and TRBJ2-5; D might be TRBD2 (5 bases). This CDR3 region has 14 residues. Germline V gene sequence: CDR1 SGHTA, CDR2 FQGNSA. V lost 3 bases, J lost 1 base, and 9 bases lay in between. The CDR3 DNA is TGTGCCAGCAGCTTTGCCGGGGTCCAAGAGACCCAGTACTTC. It codes for CASSFAGVQETQYF.

The chain links TRBV2 to TRBJ1-1, with 9 bases fitting TRBD1. There are 13 residues in the CDR3. The V gene end was trimmed by 10 bases and the J gene end by 0 bases; junction bases not matched to a gene: 3. Germline CDR1 reads SNHLY; CDR2 reads FYNNEI. CDR3 DNA sequence: TGTGCCACGGGGACAGGGCTGAACACTGAAGCTTTCTTT. Translating gives CATGTGLNTEAFF.

The rearrangement links TRBV4-1 to TRBJ2-1; D tentatively reads TRBD1 or TRBD2 (6 bases each). Trimming pared 1 base from V and 5 bases from J, leaving 15 bases between. The CDR3 is made up of 16 amino acids. Germline V lookup: CDR1 MGHRA, CDR2 YSYEKL. CDR3 loop: CASSQGGARGDNEQFF. As DNA, the CDR3 is TGCGCCAGCAGCCAAGGTGGGGCTAGGGGGGACAATGAGCAGTTCTTC.

The V gene is TRBV24-1, the J gene TRBJ2-1; 7 positions match TRBD2. V was clipped by 9 bases and J by 1 base; unmatched bases: 23. CDR3 length: 20 amino acids. CDR1 is KGHDR, CDR2 SFDVKD, per germline. CDR3 amino acids: CATSPPGGGTPYESYNEQFF. CDR3 nucleotide sequence: TGTGCCACCTCTCCCCCTGGGGGGGGGACCCCATACGAATCCTACAATGAGCAGTTCTTC.

Details on this clone: Germline is not matched at one junction end, which may reflect a read error. This chain links TRBV30 with TRBJ2-7; tentatively, D is TRBD2 (5 bases). The CDR3 extends over 10 amino acids. Germline CDR1 GTSNPN, CDR2 SVGIG (reference sequence). In DNA form, the CDR3 reads TGTGCCTGGAGTAGTCGGGGTAACGCCTTC. This translates into CAWSSRGNAF.

This chain uses TRBV19 with TRBJ1-5; D is perhaps TRBD1 (5 bases). The germline gives CDR1 LNHDA, CDR2 SQIVND (reference sequence). Trimming removed 6 bases at V and 3 bases at J, with 15 bases between. CDR3 length: 15 amino acids. The DNA of the CDR3 is TGTGCCAGTAGCTGGGGGTCCCAGCCCAATCAGCCCCAGCATTTT. It encodes CASSWGSQPNQPQHF.

The chain links TRBV28 to TRBJ1-2; 7 nucleotides align to TRBD1. CDR3 length: 14 residues. The germline gives CDR1 MDHEN, CDR2 SYDVKM. With V trimmed by 5 bases and J by 3 bases, 6 bases remained unmatched. The CDR3 is CASSLDRAYYGYTF. CDR3 nucleotide sequence: TGTGCCAGCAGTCTCGACAGGGCGTACTATGGCTACACCTTC.

This clone appeared a single time. The J gene is TRBJ1-2, the V gene TRBV11-2; a weak D match, TRBD1 (5 bases). Trimming removed 0 bases from V and 2 bases from J, with 10 bases in between. The CDR3 has 15 residues. CDR1 is SGHAT and CDR2 is FQNNGV in the germline V gene. CDR3 nucleotide sequence: TGTGCCAGCAGCTTAGAACCAGGGATCAACTATGGCTACACCTTC. This sequence encodes CASSLEPGINYGYTF.

V is TRBV28 and J is TRBJ1-5, with 7 bases matching TRBD1. The CDR3 is 16 amino acids. The trim removed 6 bases at V and 1 base at J, leaving 9 bases unmatched. Germline CDR1 reads MDHEN; CDR2 reads SYDVKM. As DNA, the CDR3 is TGTGCCAGCAGGCCAGGACAGGTTGGGAGCAATCAGCCCCAGCATTTT. Protein sequence: CASRPGQVGSNQPQHF.

Only a few counts were recorded for this clone. The chain employs TRBV6-2 or TRBV6-3 and TRBJ2-1; the match to TRBD2 covers 8 bases. J lost 4 bases, V lost 4 bases, and 6 bases had no gene match. CDR1 and CDR2 (germline): MNHEY, SVGEGT. The CDR3 sequence is 15 residues long. The CDR3 DNA reads as TGTGCCAGCAGTTCTCAGCGGGGGAGATACAATGAGCAGTTCTTC. This gives the protein CASSSQRGRYNEQFF.

The J gene is TRBJ2-1, the V gene TRBV24-1; 7 bases map to TRBD2. The length of the CDR3 is 13 residues. J lost 5 bases, V lost 8 bases, and 5 bases had no gene match. Germline values: CDR1 KGHDR, CDR2 SFDVKD. The CDR3 coding sequence is TGTGCCACCAACGCGGGGGAGCACAATGAGCAGTTCTTC. As protein: CATNAGEHNEQFF.